The entry below describes one T cell receptor (beta chain). The target antigen is unknown. The data are from a study of PD-1 blockade in classical Hodgkin lymphoma. Measured with immunoSEQ multiplex PCR; TCRdb has only the in-frame clones, and not every one. This table has about 20,000 clones, more than 80% appearing once. Study-level results: TCR diversity at baseline was reported to be reduced in newly diagnosed patients relative to healthy donors.

Time point of the sample: newly diagnosed, previously untreated cHL patient sample. The specimen sequenced was peripheral blood mononuclear cells (PBMCs). This sequence was found in a human donor with classical Hodgkin lymphoma.

CDR3 sequence: CASSFGTGTGNTIYF. CDR3 nucleotide sequence: TGTGCCAGCAGCTTCGGCACAGGGACAGGAAACACCATATATTTT. V usage is TRBV6-9 and J usage is TRBJ1-3; D may be TRBD1 (6 bases). V lost 6 bases and J 4 bases, leaving 16 bases between the germline ends. This CDR3 comprises 15 residues. The V gene's germline CDR1 is MNHGY and CDR2 SVAAGI.